This TCR beta chain stems from a study of T cell responses to AZD1222 COVID-19 vaccine. Germline V CDR1 and CDR2: SGHDT, YYEEEE. Trimming took off 5 bases at V and 6 bases at J, with 12 bases between the two ends. The CDR3 is made up of 12 amino acids. Comments on this clone: Its antigen is not identified.

The repertoire was sequenced with immunoSEQ multiplex PCR; TCRdb's copy has only in-frame clones and lacks some. The data show about 84,000 clones, about 93% seen once. The analysis combined second doses at about 4 or about 12 weeks. Findings and limits, study-wide: The donor group comprised mostly white British people and more females; the analysis possibly underestimated clonal diversity. At baseline, seropositivity was found in only 6 or 7 AZD1222 recipients. Spike-wide coverage was observed for vaccine-associated CD4 TCRs, with dominant responses at 160-218 and 743-854.

The gene calls are TRBV5-6 and TRBJ2-7; D is unclear. Source: peripheral blood, taken 28 days after the second AZD1222 dose. The TCR originated in an adult who received the AZD1222 COVID-19 vaccine. CDR3 residues: CASRHVRGEQYF. In nucleotides, the CDR3 is TGTGCCAGCAGACACGTCAGAGGCGAGCAGTACTTC. The whole variable domain, filled in from reference TRBV5-6 and TRBJ2-7, reads DAGVTQSPTHLIKTRGQQVTLRCSPKSGHDTVSWYQQALGQGPQFIFQYYEEEERQRGNFPDRFSGHQFPNYSSELNVNALLLGDSALYLCASRHVRGEQYFGPGTRLTVT.